These 15 T cell receptor beta chains were all obtained from the same sample, sequenced in a study of monozygotic twins with inflammatory bowel disease. TCRdb re-called the 5' RACE reads and catalogs CDR3 proteins one per entry, DNA excluded. This sample's table reports around 230,000 distinct CDR3 sequences. The sample comprised blood. All receptors derive from a human donor with ulcerative colitis or Crohn's disease, or a healthy co-twin of an affected twin (not recorded which).

V is TRBV20-1 and J is TRBJ2-1; TCRdb indicates TRBD2, and absent DNA this call remains unverified. This CDR3 region has 17 residues. The germline gives CDR1 DFQATT, CDR2 SNEGSKA (reference sequence). The CDR3 region is CSALTIILAGDNNEQFF.

V is TRBV12-3 or TRBV12-4 and J is TRBJ1-3; absent DNA, TCRdb's TRBD1 call cannot be checked. The CDR3 is 15 residues long. CDR3 protein: CASSFSGAGRNTIYF.

The V gene is TRBV19, the J gene TRBJ1-1. The CDR3 length is 16 residues. Looked up from germline, CDR1 is LNHDA and CDR2 is SQIVND (reference sequence). CDR3 sequence reads: CASSISLAGPSSGAFF.

This rearrangement joins TRBV15 to TRBJ2-5; TCRdb proposes TRBD2, but this gene call is untestable without DNA. The germline V gene encodes CDR1 LNHNV and CDR2 YYDKDF (reference sequence). CDR3 size: 15 residues. The CDR3 sequence: CATSRAPSAKETQYF. Full variable domain (outside the CDR3, taken from reference TRBV15 and TRBJ2-5): DAMVIQNPRYQVTQFGKPVTLSCSQTLNHNVMYWYQQKSSQAPKLLFHYYDKDFNNEADTPDNFQSRRPNTSFCFLDIRSPGLGDTAMYLCATSRAPSAKETQYFGPGTRLLVL.

The gene calls are TRBV24-1 and TRBJ2-1; TCRdb calls TRBD1, which cannot be checked without DNA. Looked up from germline, CDR1 is KGHDR and CDR2 is SFDVKD. The CDR3 is 15 amino acids. CDR3 loop: CATSDLGTGEARQFF.

This sequence joins TRBV5-1 and TRBJ2-6. The germline CDR1 and CDR2 sequences are SGHRS and YFSETQ. The CDR3 loop spans 15 amino acids. This chain's CDR3 is CASSLARSGANVLTF.

The J gene is TRBJ2-3, the V gene TRBV6-6; lacking DNA, the TRBD1 call made by TCRdb goes unchecked. Germline CDR1 and CDR2: MNHNY and SVGAGI (reference sequence). This CDR3 contains 14 residues. This CDR3 is CASSYVGVLDTQYF.

The V call is TRBV5-1, the J call TRBJ2-2; the D call of TRBD2 rests on TCRdb alone, since no DNA is present to check it. This CDR3 is 16 amino acids long. The germline gives CDR1 SGHRS, CDR2 YFSETQ. This CDR3 reads CASSLEASGGPGELFF.

The chain carries TRBV6-2 or TRBV6-3 and TRBJ1-5; lacking DNA, the TRBD1 call made by TCRdb goes unchecked. CDR1 and CDR2 (germline): MNHEY, SVGEGT. This CDR3 contains 17 residues. The CDR3 loop is CASTKTQGQGFNQPQHF.

The rearrangement links TRBV20-1 to TRBJ2-7. The germline V gene has CDR1 DFQATT and CDR2 SNEGSKA (reference sequence). This CDR3 has 13 residues. The CDR3 loop reads CSASGRTYYEQYF.

The CDR3 loop reads CATSRDWDTQYF. J is TRBJ2-3 and V is TRBV15. Germline V gene sequence: CDR1 LNHNV, CDR2 YYDKDF (reference sequence). This CDR3 has 12 amino acids.

This chain connects TRBV7-2 to TRBJ2-5; TCRdb reports TRBD2, a call that lacks DNA to check it against. CDR1 and CDR2 (germline): SGHTA, FQGNSA. The CDR3 loop spans 17 amino acids. The CDR3 loop is CASSLVGGPSPQETQYF.

CDR3 sequence: CAISDSGSYNSPLHF. J is TRBJ1-6 and V is TRBV10-3. The V gene's germline CDR1 is ENHRY and CDR2 SYGVKD. The CDR3 totals 15 residues.

The chain has TRBV14 and TRBJ1-1; TCRdb gives TRBD1 as the D gene, but with no DNA this cannot be confirmed. The CDR3 length is 14 residues. CDR1 is SGHDN and CDR2 is FVKESK in the germline V gene. CDR3 in amino acids: CASSPGQEGTEAFF.

The V and J genes are TRBV19 and TRBJ2-1; TCRdb selects TRBD2, and the lack of DNA leaves this call unchecked. Germline lookup yields CDR1 LNHDA and CDR2 SQIVND (reference sequence). This CDR3 has 15 amino acids. This CDR3 is CASSRAAGGYNEQFF. Complete variable domain (other parts from reference TRBV19 and TRBJ2-1): DGGITQSPKYLFRKEGQNVTLSCEQNLNHDAMYWYRQDPGQGLRLIYYSQIVNDFQKGDIAEGYSVSREKKESFPLTVTSAQKNPTAFYLCASSRAAGGYNEQFFGPGTRLTVL.